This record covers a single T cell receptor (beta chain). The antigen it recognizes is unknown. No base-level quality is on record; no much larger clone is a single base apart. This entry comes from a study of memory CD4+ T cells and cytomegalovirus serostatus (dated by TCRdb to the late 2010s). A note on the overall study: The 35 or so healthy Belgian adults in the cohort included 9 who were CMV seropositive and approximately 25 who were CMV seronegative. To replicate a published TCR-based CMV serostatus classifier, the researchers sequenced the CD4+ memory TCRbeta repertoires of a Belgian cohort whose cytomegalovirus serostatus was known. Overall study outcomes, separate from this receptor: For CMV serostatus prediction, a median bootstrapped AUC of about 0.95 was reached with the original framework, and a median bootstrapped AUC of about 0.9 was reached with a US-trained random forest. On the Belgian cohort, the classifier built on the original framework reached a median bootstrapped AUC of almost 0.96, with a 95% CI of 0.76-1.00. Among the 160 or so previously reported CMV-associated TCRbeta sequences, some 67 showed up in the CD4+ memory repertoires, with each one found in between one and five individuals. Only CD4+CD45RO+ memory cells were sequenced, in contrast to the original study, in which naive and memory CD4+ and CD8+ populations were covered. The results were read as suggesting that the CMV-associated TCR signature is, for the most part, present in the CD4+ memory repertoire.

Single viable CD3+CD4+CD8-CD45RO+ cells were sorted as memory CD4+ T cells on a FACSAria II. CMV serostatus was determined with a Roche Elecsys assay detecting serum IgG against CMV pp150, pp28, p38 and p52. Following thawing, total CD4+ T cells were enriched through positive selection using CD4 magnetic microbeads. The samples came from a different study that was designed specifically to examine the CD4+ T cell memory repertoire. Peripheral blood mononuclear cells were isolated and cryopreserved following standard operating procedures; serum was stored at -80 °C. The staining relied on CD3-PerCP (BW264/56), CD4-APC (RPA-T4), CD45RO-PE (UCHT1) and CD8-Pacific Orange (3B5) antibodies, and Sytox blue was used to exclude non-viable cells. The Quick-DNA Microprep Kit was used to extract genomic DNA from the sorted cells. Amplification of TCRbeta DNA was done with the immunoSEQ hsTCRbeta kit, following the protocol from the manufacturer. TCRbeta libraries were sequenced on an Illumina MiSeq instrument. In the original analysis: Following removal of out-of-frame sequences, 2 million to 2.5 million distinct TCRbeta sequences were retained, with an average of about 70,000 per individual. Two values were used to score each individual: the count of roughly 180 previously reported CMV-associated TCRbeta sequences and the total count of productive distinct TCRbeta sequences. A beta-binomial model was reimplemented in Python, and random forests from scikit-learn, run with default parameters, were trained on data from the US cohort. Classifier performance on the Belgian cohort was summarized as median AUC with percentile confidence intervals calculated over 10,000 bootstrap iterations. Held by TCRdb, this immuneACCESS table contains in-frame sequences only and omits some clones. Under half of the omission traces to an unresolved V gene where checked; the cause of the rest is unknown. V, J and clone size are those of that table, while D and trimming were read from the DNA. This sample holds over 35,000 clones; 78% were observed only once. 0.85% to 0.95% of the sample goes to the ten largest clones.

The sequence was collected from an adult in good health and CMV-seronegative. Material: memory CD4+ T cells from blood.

In nucleotide form, the sequence is TGTGCCAGCAGTTACACCGGGGGCGAGCAGTACTTC. Its product reads: CASSYTGGEQYF. Recombination connected TRBV6-5 to TRBJ2-7, and perhaps TRBD2 as D gene, on 6 matching bases. V and J are truncated by 2 bases and 6 bases respectively, leaving an intervening sequence of 8 bases. The germline V gene sets CDR1 to MNHEY and CDR2 to SVGAGI. The CDR3 measures 12 amino acids from cysteine to phenylalanine. The CDR3 DNA has 36 bases and is translated from base 1.